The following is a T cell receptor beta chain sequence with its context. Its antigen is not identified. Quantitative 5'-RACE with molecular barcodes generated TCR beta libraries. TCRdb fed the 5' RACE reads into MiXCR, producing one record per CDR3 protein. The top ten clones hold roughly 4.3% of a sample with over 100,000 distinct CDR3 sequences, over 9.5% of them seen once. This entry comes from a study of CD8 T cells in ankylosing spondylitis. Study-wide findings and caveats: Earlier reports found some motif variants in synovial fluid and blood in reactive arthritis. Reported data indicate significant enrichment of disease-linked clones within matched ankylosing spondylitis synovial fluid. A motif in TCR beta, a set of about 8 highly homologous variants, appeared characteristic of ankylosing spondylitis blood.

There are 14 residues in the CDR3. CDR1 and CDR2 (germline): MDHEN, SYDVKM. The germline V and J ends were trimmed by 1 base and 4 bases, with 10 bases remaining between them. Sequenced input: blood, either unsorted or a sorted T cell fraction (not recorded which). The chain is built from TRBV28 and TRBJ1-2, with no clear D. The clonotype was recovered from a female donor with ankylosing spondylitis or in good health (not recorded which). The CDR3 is CASSLSGSLYGYTF. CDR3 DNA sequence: TGTGCCAGCAGTTTATCCGGCAGTCTCTATGGCTACACCTTC.